The 21 T cell receptor beta chains below all came from one sample that was sequenced in a study of type 1 regulatory T cells. From the reads, TCRdb called clonotypes with MiXCR, one entry per CDR3 protein. The sample holds 14,000 to 15,000 distinct CDR3 sequences; roughly 15% are singletons and the top ten take approximately 15%. What these receptors recognize is not known. The sequenced material came from cultured T cells, either the whole culture or a sorted T cell fraction (not recorded which). These receptors all come from a human donor in good health.

The rearrangement uses TRBV21-1 and TRBJ1-5; TRBD1 is the table's D call and was not checked against the DNA. TRBV21-1 is reported as a pseudogene. The CDR3 is 15 amino acids. The CDR3 loop reads CASRNFTLQGQPQHF. CDR3 sequence (DNA): TGTGCCAGCAGGAACTTTACTCTACAGGGCCAGCCCCAGCATTTT.

This clonotype was seen at least ten times. This chain joins TRBV3-1 and TRBJ2-3; D not resolved. The CDR3 extends over 15 amino acids. The V end lost 0 bases, the J end lost 5 bases, and 12 bases lay between the germline ends. Germline CDR1 LGHDT, CDR2 YNNKEL (reference sequence). The CDR3 reads CASSQDLLQIDTQYF. DNA for the CDR3: TGTGCCAGCAGCCAAGATCTGTTACAGATAGATACGCAGTATTTT.

The chain uses TRBV19 and TRBJ1-2; 7 bases match TRBD1. V dropped 8 bases and J dropped 8; count of bases not matched to a gene: 11. Germline V gene data show CDR1 as LNHDA and CDR2 as SQIVND (reference sequence). The CDR3 runs to 13 residues. The CDR3 sequence is CASHRTGARGYTF. The CDR3 bases are TGTGCCAGTCACAGAACAGGGGCTCGGGGCTACACCTTC.

In its sample, this clonotype is medium-sized. The rearrangement links TRBV6-1 to TRBJ2-1, with 10 bases fitting TRBD2. V was pared by 2 bases and J by 6 bases, with 4 bases of the junction left unmatched. This CDR3 contains 15 residues. Germline V CDR1 and CDR2: MNHNS, SASEGT. CDR3 sequence reads: CASSEQSGRANEQFF. The DNA of the CDR3 is TGTGCCAGCAGTGAACAGAGCGGGAGGGCCAATGAGCAGTTCTTC.

This clonotype came up many times. The J gene is TRBJ1-5, the V gene TRBV18, with D possibly being TRBD1 (5 bases). The CDR3 is 15 amino acids. The germline V gene encodes CDR1 KGHSH and CDR2 LQKENI. V was clipped by 2 bases and J by 0 bases, with 8 bases between them. The CDR3 reads CASSPARDSNQPQHF. The CDR3 DNA sequence: TGTGCCAGCTCACCAGCCAGGGATAGCAATCAGCCCCAGCATTTT.

This clonotype was seen ten or more times. The CDR3 DNA follows: TGTGCCAGCAGCTTATGGGATACGCAGTATTTT. This sequence encodes CASSLWDTQYF. This chain links TRBV7-2 with TRBJ2-3; no firm D call. Trimming removed 2 bases from V and 6 bases from J, with 3 bases in between. The CDR3 contains 11 residues. Germline loops: CDR1 SGHTA, CDR2 FQGNSA. The full variable domain, with the rest looked up from reference TRBV7-2 and TRBJ2-3, is GAGVSQSPSNKVTEKGKDVELRCDPISGHTALYWYRQSLGQGLEFLIYFQGNSAPDKSGLPSDRFSAERTGGSVSTLTIQRTQQEDSAVYLCASSLWDTQYFGPGTRLTVL.

This sequence joins TRBV27 and TRBJ2-5; no clear D. Trimming took off 4 bases at V and 5 bases at J, with 8 bases between the two ends. Germline values: CDR1 MNHEY, CDR2 SMNVEV (reference sequence). The CDR3 runs 12 residues. The DNA of the CDR3 is TGTGCCAGCAGTTCTAGTGGGGAGACCCAGTACTTC. This sequence encodes CASSSSGETQYF.

This clonotype was seen at least ten times. This chain links TRBV9 with TRBJ2-1; no firm D call. Germline V gene sequence: CDR1 SGDLS, CDR2 YYNGEE. The CDR3 sequence is 14 residues long. Trimming shortened V by 4 bases and J by 9 bases, and 17 bases separated the two germline ends. The CDR3, as DNA: TGTGCCAGCAGCCCTCTAGTACGATCGGGTGAGCAGTTCTTC. Residues: CASSPLVRSGEQFF.

In its sample, this clonotype was seen many times. The V gene is TRBV20-1, the J gene TRBJ1-2; D unclear. The CDR3 contains 13 residues. Germline values: CDR1 DFQATT, CDR2 SNEGSKA (reference sequence). V lost 1 base, J lost 2 bases, and 8 bases lay in between. The CDR3 DNA reads as TGCAGTGCTAGAGGCCAGCCAAACTATGGCTACACCTTC. Protein product: CSARGQPNYGYTF.

This clonotype came up a few times. This chain connects TRBV18 to TRBJ2-7; 10 positions match TRBD2. V lost 5 bases, J lost 3 bases, and 4 bases stayed unmatched. The CDR3 extends over 14 amino acids. CDR1 is KGHSH, CDR2 LQKENI, per germline. The CDR3: CASSLAGGGYEQYF. For the CDR3, the DNA is TGTGCCAGCTCATTAGCGGGAGGAGGCTACGAGCAGTACTTC.

This clonotype has more than one count but fewer than ten. The gene calls are TRBV12-3 or TRBV12-4 and TRBJ2-1; D is undetermined. Deletions cut 2 bases from V and 5 bases from J, with 13 bases between. CDR3 length equals 15 residues. CDR3 DNA: TGTGCCAGCAGTTTATTGACGGCTACTAACAATGAGCAGTTCTTC. This encodes CASSLLTATNNEQFF.

This clonotype was counted ten times or more. V is TRBV9 and J is TRBJ1-1; D is perhaps TRBD1 (6 bases). This CDR3 spans 17 amino acids. Germline V gene sequence: CDR1 SGDLS, CDR2 YYNGEE. Trimming pared 1 base from V and 0 bases from J, leaving 16 bases between. The chain's CDR3 is CASSVSTQGYMNTEAFF. CDR3 DNA sequence: TGTGCCAGCAGCGTAAGCACACAGGGTTACATGAACACTGAAGCTTTCTTT.

A word on this clonotype: With a much larger clone just one base away, this may be a read error. The CDR3 protein is CSGVTSGETPYF. CDR3 DNA sequence: TGCAGCGGCGTGACTAGTGGGGAGACCCCGTACTTC. V gene TRBV29-1 combines with J gene TRBJ2-5; D possibly corresponds to TRBD2 (6 bases). CDR1 is SQVTM and CDR2 is ANQGSEA in the germline V gene. The CDR3 is 12 residues long.

V usage is TRBV11-1 and J usage is TRBJ2-7; 12 nucleotides match TRBD2. Germline CDR1 and CDR2: SGHAT and FQDESV (reference sequence). The trim removed 5 bases at V and 2 bases at J, leaving 4 bases unmatched. The CDR3 extends over 15 amino acids. The CDR3 nucleotides are TGTGCCAGCAGCCCCGGACTAGCGGGAACCTACGAGCAGTACTTC. Translated: CASSPGLAGTYEQYF.

The sample holds many counts of this clonotype. The chain is built from TRBV5-1 and TRBJ2-7; TRBD2 aligns across 13 bases. Germline V CDR1 and CDR2: SGHRS, YFSETQ. The CDR3 is made up of 15 amino acids. V gave up 4 bases and J gave up 4 bases; unmatched junction bases: 5. CDR3 coding DNA: TGCGCCAGCAGCCAACTAGCGGGAGGGCCGTACGAGCAGTACTTC. This translates into CASSQLAGGPYEQYF.

The chain couples TRBV4-3 to TRBJ2-5; D ambiguous. The CDR3 extends over 15 amino acids. Germline assignment: CDR1 LGHNA and CDR2 YSLEER. V was pared by 0 bases and J by 3 bases, with 11 bases between. DNA for the CDR3: TGCGCCAGCAGCCAAGATCACGGCAGAGAAGAGACCCAGTACTTC. Amino acids: CASSQDHGREETQYF.

In this sample, this clonotype turned up many times. The chain is built from TRBV20-1 and TRBJ2-4; 9 positions agree with TRBD2. This CDR3 is 19 amino acids long. CDR1 is DFQATT and CDR2 is SNEGSKA in the germline V gene (reference sequence). J was trimmed by 0 bases and V by 0 bases; bases with no gene match: 12. The CDR3 spells CSARDELSGSGLAKNIQYF. CDR3 in DNA: TGCAGTGCTAGAGATGAGCTTAGCGGGAGCGGGCTAGCCAAAAACATTCAGTACTTC.

The table lists this clonotype with many counts. The chain uses TRBV3-1 and TRBJ1-1; D uncertain. The V end lost 4 bases, the J end lost 9 bases, and 12 bases lay between the germline ends. Germline V gives CDR1 LGHDT, CDR2 YNNKEL (reference sequence). The CDR3 extends over 12 amino acids. CDR3 sequence: CASSPHRGKAFF. The CDR3 DNA reads as TGTGCCAGCAGCCCCCACCGCGGAAAAGCTTTCTTT.

This clonotype was counted ten times or more. This chain links TRBV10-1 with TRBJ2-7; D remains unclear. The V gene lost 11 bases and the J gene lost 5 bases, with 19 bases spanning the gap. The CDR3 length is 13 residues. Germline V gives CDR1 WNHNN, CDR2 SYGVQD (reference sequence). As DNA, the CDR3 is TGCGCCCAGCCGGCGTGGGATCACGACGAGCAGTACTTC. Its translation: CAQPAWDHDEQYF.

Notes on this clonotype: A single base separates this from a much larger clone, so it may be a read error. The rearrangement uses TRBV14 and TRBJ1-2, with D tentatively TRBD1 (5 bases). The CDR3 consists of 16 residues. Germline CDR1 reads SGHDN; CDR2 reads FVKESK. CDR3 residues: CASSPSGTRRDYGFTF. Written as DNA, the CDR3 is TGTGCCAGCAGTCCCTCCGGGACTCGAAGGGACTATGGCTTCACCTTC.

This clonotype has at least ten counts. This chain links TRBV2 with TRBJ1-1; no reliable D call. Germline V gene data show CDR1 as SNHLY and CDR2 as FYNNEI. The CDR3 covers 11 residues. V was clipped by 8 bases and J by 1 base, with 5 bases between them. This chain's CDR3 is CASVENTEAFF. The CDR3 region has the DNA TGTGCCAGCGTGGAGAACACTGAAGCTTTCTTT.